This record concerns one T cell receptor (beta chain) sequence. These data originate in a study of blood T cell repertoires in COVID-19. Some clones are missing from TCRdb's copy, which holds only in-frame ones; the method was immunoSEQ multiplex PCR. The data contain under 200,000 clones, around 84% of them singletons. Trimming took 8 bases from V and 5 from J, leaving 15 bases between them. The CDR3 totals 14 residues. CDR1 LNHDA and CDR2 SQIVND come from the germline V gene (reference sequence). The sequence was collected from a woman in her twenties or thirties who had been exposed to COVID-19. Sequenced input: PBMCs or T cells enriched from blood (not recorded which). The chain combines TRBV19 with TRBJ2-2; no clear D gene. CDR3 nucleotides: TGTGCCAGTCATCGACGGATAGCAACCGGGGAGCTGTTTTTT. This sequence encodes CASHRRIATGELFF.